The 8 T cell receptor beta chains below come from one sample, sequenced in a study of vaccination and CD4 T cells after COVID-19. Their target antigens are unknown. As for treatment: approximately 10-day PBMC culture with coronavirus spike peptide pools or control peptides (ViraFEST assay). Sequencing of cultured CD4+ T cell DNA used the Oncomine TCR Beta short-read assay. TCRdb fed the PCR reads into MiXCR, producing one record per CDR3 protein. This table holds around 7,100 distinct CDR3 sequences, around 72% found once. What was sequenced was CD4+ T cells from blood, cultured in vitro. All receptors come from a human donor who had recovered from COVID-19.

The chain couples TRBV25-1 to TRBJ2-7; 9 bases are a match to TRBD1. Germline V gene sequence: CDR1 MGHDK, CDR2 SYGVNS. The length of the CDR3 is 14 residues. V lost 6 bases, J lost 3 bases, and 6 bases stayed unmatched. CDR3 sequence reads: CASRPRTGVYEQYF. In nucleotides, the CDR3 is TGTGCCAGCAGGCCGAGGACAGGGGTCTACGAGCAGTACTTC.

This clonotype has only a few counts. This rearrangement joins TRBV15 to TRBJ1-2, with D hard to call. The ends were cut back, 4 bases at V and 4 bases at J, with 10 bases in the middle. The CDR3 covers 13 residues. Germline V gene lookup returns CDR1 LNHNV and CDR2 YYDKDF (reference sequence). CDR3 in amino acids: CATSIGRSYGYTF. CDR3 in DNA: TGTGCCACCAGCATAGGGAGGAGCTATGGCTACACCTTC.

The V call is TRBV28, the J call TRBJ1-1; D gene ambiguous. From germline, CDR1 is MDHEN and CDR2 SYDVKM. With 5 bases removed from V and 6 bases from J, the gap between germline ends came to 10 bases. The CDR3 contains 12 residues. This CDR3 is CASSQRASEAFF. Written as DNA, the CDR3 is TGTGCCAGCAGTCAACGAGCCTCTGAAGCTTTCTTT.

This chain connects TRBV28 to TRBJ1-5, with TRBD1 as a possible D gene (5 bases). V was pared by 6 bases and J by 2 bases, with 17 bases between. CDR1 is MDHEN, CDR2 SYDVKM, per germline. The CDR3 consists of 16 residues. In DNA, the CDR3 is TGTGCCAGCAGCTATCTCCTCGGGGCTCGCAATCAGCCCCAGCATTTT. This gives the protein CASSYLLGARNQPQHF.

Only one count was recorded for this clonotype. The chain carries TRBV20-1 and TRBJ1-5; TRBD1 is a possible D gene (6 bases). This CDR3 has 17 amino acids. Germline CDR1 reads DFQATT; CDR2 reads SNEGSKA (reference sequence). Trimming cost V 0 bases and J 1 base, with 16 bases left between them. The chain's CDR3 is CSARDWYGGPSNQPQHF. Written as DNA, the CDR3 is TGCAGTGCTAGAGATTGGTACGGGGGCCCAAGCAATCAGCCCCAGCATTTT.

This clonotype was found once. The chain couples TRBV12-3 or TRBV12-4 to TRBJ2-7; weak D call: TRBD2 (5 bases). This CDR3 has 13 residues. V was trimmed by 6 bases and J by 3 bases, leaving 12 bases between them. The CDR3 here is CASSQTSLYEQYF. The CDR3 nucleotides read TGTGCCAGCAGCCAAACTAGTCTCTACGAGCAGTACTTC.

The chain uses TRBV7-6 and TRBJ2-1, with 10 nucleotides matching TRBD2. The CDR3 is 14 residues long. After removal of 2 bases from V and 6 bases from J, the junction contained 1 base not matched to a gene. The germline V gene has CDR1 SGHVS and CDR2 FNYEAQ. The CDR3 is CASSLLAGANEQFF. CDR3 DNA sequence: TGTGCCAGCAGCTTACTAGCGGGAGCCAATGAGCAGTTCTTC.

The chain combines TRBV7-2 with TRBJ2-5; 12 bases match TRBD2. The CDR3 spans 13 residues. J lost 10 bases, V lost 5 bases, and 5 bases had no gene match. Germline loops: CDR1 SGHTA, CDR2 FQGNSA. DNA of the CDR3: TGTGCCAGCAGCCCCAGGACTAGCGGGATCCAGTACTTC. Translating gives CASSPRTSGIQYF. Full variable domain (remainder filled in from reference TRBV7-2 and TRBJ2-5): GAGVSQSPSNKVTEKGKDVELRCDPISGHTALYWYRQSLGQGLEFLIYFQGNSAPDKSGLPSDRFSAERTGGSVSTLTIQRTQQEDSAVYLCASSPRTSGIQYFGPGTRLLVL.